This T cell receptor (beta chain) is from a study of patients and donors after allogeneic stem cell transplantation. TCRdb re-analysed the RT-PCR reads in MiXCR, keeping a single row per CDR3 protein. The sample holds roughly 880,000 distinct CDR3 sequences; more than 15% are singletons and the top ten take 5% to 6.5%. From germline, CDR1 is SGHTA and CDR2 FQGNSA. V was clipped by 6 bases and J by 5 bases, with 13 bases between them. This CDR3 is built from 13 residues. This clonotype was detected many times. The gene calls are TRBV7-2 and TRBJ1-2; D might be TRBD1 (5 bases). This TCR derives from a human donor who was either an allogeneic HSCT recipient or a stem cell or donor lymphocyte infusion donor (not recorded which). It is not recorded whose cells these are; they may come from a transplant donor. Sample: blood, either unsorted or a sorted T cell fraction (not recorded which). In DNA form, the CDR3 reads TGTGCCAGCAGTTTTAGCAGGGTTTATGGCTACACCTTC. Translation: CASSFSRVYGYTF.